These 6 T cell receptor beta chains were all obtained from the same sample, sequenced in a study of T-cell memory formation after mild COVID-19. Each CDR3 protein gets one entry after TCRdb re-called the 5' RACE reads with MiXCR. The profile shows approximately 150,000 distinct CDR3 sequences, 10% to 15% of them singletons. The specimen sequenced was PBMCs or a T cell subset sorted from them (not recorded which). These receptors came from a man aged 18 to 29 who had mild COVID-19 (a few samples of this study predate the infection). Cell type and time point are not known.

The table lists this clonotype with many counts. This chain links TRBV7-2 with TRBJ1-3; no clear D. From germline, CDR1 is SGHTA and CDR2 FQGNSA. V was clipped by 1 base and J by 4 bases, with 2 bases between them. CDR3 length: 12 residues. The CDR3 sequence is CASSLVGNTIYF. In DNA form, the CDR3 reads TGTGCCAGCAGCTTAGTGGGAAACACCATATATTTT.

This clonotype was picked up a small number of times. The chain carries TRBV12-5 and TRBJ1-1; no clear D. Per the germline V gene, CDR1 is LGHNT and CDR2 is FRNRAP. The length of the CDR3 is 16 residues. Trimming took off 0 bases at V and 6 bases at J, with 17 bases between the two ends. The CDR3 loop reads CASGLVPNRREAEAFF. CDR3 bases: TGTGCTAGTGGTTTGGTACCTAACAGAAGGGAGGCTGAAGCTTTCTTT.

On this clonotype: This could be a read error, since a much larger clone is one nucleotide away. The chain links TRBV9 to TRBJ1-5; no reliable D call. The CDR3 is made up of 15 amino acids. V lost 0 bases and J 0 bases, leaving 7 bases between the germline ends. Looked up from germline, CDR1 is SGDLS and CDR2 is YYNGEE. CDR3 DNA: TGTGCCAGCAGCGTAGGGGGTAATAGCAATCAGCCCCAGCATTTT. Protein sequence: CASSVGGNSNQPQHF.

The genes are TRBV20-1 and TRBJ2-5; tentatively, D is TRBD2 (6 bases). The CDR3 consists of 13 residues. The germline CDR1 and CDR2 sequences are DFQATT and SNEGSKA (reference sequence). DNA of the CDR3: TGCATGATTAAACCCGGGGGTCCGGAGACCCAGTACTTC. Translated: CMIKPGGPETQYF.

Ten or more counts support this clonotype. The chain has TRBV5-5 and TRBJ2-3; 10 nucleotides align to TRBD2. The ends lost 0 bases at V and 7 bases at J; junction bases unmatched: 8. CDR1 is SGHKS and CDR2 is YYEKEE in the germline V gene (reference sequence). This CDR3 contains 16 residues. The CDR3 loop is CASSLAPGLAIYTQYF. CDR3 sequence (DNA): TGTGCCAGCAGCTTGGCCCCGGGACTAGCGATATATACGCAGTATTTT. Complete variable domain (other parts from reference TRBV5-5 and TRBJ2-3): DAGVTQSPTHLIKTRGQQVTLRCSPISGHKSVSWYQQVLGQGPQFIFQYYEKEERGRGNFPDRFSARQFPNYSSELNVNALLLGDSALYLCASSLAPGLAIYTQYFGPGTRLTVL.

The chain recombines TRBV24-1 with TRBJ2-3, with 7 bases lining up with TRBD2. CDR1 KGHDR and CDR2 SFDVKD come from the germline V gene. CDR3 size: 15 residues. Germline trimming cut 3 bases from V and 2 bases from J; bases unmatched to any gene: 4. The CDR3 region is CATSDGAGNTDTQYF. DNA for the CDR3: TGTGCCACCAGTGATGGAGCGGGAAACACAGATACGCAGTATTTT.